A selection of T cell receptor beta chains follows, all from one sample in a study of blood T cell repertoires in COVID-19. Using immunoSEQ multiplex PCR, the repertoire was profiled, and TCRdb retains in-frame clones only, with some absent. The table lists 110,000 to 150,000 clones, more than 60% of them singletons. Material for sequencing was peripheral blood. Source of these receptors: a woman aged 60-70 years with acute or convalescent COVID-19. Both conserved end residues are part of each CDR3. The order of the fields is CDR3 length, clone size, D gene, J gene, V gene, CDR3 protein, CDR3 DNA. A D gene is named only where the DNA matches it firmly. Some rows have no size entry. The others give once, few or many, or a class for an expanded clone.

CDR3 length: 15; clone size: many; D gene: TRBD1; J gene: TRBJ2-7; V gene: TRBV10-1; CDR3 protein: CASSLDRGSSYEQYF; CDR3 DNA: TGCGCCAGCAGTCTGGACAGGGGATCGTCCTACGAGCAGTACTTC
CDR3 length: 13; clone size: few; D gene: .; J gene: TRBJ2-7; V gene: TRBV28; CDR3 protein: CASTLRLPYEQYF; CDR3 DNA: TGTGCCAGCACCCTTCGGTTACCCTACGAGCAGTACTTC
CDR3 length: 18; clone size: .; D gene: TRBD1; J gene: TRBJ1-5; V gene: TRBV24-1; CDR3 protein: CATSPYFGQGSANQPQHF; CDR3 DNA: TGTGCCACAAGTCCGTATTTTGGACAGGGAAGTGCAAATCAGCCCCAGCATTTT
CDR3 length: 12; clone size: once; D gene: .; J gene: TRBJ2-7; V gene: TRBV7-9; CDR3 protein: CASEAASYEQYF; CDR3 DNA: TGTGCCAGCGAAGCGGCCTCCTACGAGCAGTACTTC
CDR3 length: 15; clone size: .; D gene: TRBD2; J gene: TRBJ2-7; V gene: TRBV10-1; CDR3 protein: CASSASIAGGGEQYF; CDR3 DNA: TGCGCCAGCAGTGCATCTATAGCGGGAGGAGGTGAGCAGTACTTC
CDR3 length: 15; clone size: .; D gene: TRBD1; J gene: TRBJ1-2; V gene: TRBV4-2; CDR3 protein: CASSHGRDRDYGYTF; CDR3 DNA: TGTGCCAGCAGCCACGGACGGGACAGGGATTATGGCTACACCTTC
CDR3 length: 16; clone size: .; D gene: TRBD1; J gene: TRBJ1-5; V gene: TRBV5-5; CDR3 protein: CASSPTPTGDNQPQHF; CDR3 DNA: TGTGCCAGCAGCCCGACCCCGACAGGGGATAATCAGCCCCAGCATTTT
CDR3 length: 12; clone size: .; D gene: .; J gene: TRBJ1-1; V gene: TRBV28; CDR3 protein: CASRPDRIGAFF; CDR3 DNA: TGTGCCAGCAGACCCGACAGGATAGGAGCTTTCTTT
CDR3 length: 12; clone size: .; D gene: .; J gene: TRBJ2-7; V gene: TRBV4-1; CDR3 protein: CASSQGGYEQYF; CDR3 DNA: TGCGCCAGCAGCCAGGGGGGCTACGAGCAGTACTTC
CDR3 length: 14; clone size: .; D gene: .; J gene: TRBJ1-5; V gene: TRBV10-3; CDR3 protein: CAISESAGIQPQHF; CDR3 DNA: TGTGCCATCAGTGAGTCAGCAGGGATCCAGCCCCAGCATTTT
CDR3 length: 14; clone size: once; D gene: TRBD1; J gene: TRBJ2-7; V gene: TRBV27; CDR3 protein: CASSISQGAGEQYF; CDR3 DNA: TGTGCCAGCAGTATCTCCCAGGGGGCCGGCGAGCAGTACTTC
CDR3 length: 12; clone size: once; D gene: .; J gene: TRBJ2-7; V gene: TRBV10-2; CDR3 protein: CASSTGYYEQYF; CDR3 DNA: TGCGCCAGCAGTACAGGATACTACGAGCAGTACTTC
CDR3 length: 14; clone size: .; D gene: TRBD1; J gene: TRBJ1-6; V gene: TRBV30; CDR3 protein: CAWSRGQGLSPLHF; CDR3 DNA: TGTGCCTGGAGTCGCGGACAGGGGCTCTCACCCCTCCACTTT
CDR3 length: 18; clone size: .; D gene: TRBD2; J gene: TRBJ2-7; V gene: TRBV19; CDR3 protein: CASSIEYSGLARPHEQYF; CDR3 DNA: TGTGCCAGTAGTATAGAGTATTCGGGACTAGCGAGACCCCACGAGCAGTACTTC
CDR3 length: 13; clone size: medium-sized; D gene: .; J gene: TRBJ2-1; V gene: TRBV2; CDR3 protein: CASLQAYPPIKFF; CDR3 DNA: TGTGCCAGCTTACAAGCGTACCCACCAATCAAGTTCTTC
CDR3 length: 13; clone size: .; D gene: .; J gene: TRBJ2-1; V gene: TRBV28; CDR3 protein: CATIHRERSEQFF; CDR3 DNA: TGTGCCACAATTCACAGGGAACGCAGTGAGCAGTTCTTC
CDR3 length: 16; clone size: once; D gene: .; J gene: TRBJ2-1; V gene: TRBV5-6; CDR3 protein: CASSLGVYGSVDEQFF; CDR3 DNA: TGTGCCAGCAGCTTGGGGGTGTACGGGAGTGTGGATGAGCAGTTCTTC
CDR3 length: 15; clone size: .; D gene: .; J gene: TRBJ1-5; V gene: TRBV23-1; CDR3 protein: CASVMGSRNPRPQHF; CDR3 DNA: TGCGCCAGCGTAATGGGGAGTCGAAATCCTAGGCCCCAGCATTTT
CDR3 length: 15; clone size: .; D gene: .; J gene: TRBJ1-5; V gene: TRBV6-6; CDR3 protein: CASRRQAGSNQPQHF; CDR3 DNA: TGTGCCAGCAGACGACAGGCTGGGAGCAATCAGCCCCAGCATTTT
CDR3 length: 14; clone size: .; D gene: .; J gene: TRBJ2-7; V gene: TRBV7-2; CDR3 protein: CASSFGRGPYEQYF; CDR3 DNA: TGTGCCAGCAGCTTCGGGCGGGGTCCCTACGAGCAGTACTTC
CDR3 length: 13; clone size: .; D gene: .; J gene: TRBJ1-5; V gene: TRBV29-1; CDR3 protein: CSVRQGNDQPQHF; CDR3 DNA: TGCAGCGTTCGCCAGGGGAACGATCAGCCCCAGCATTTT
CDR3 length: 15; clone size: .; D gene: TRBD1; J gene: TRBJ1-6; V gene: TRBV11-2; CDR3 protein: CASSSYRGQGSPLHF; CDR3 DNA: TGTGCCAGCAGCTCCTACAGGGGGCAAGGTTCACCCCTCCACTTT
CDR3 length: 13; clone size: few; D gene: .; J gene: TRBJ1-2; V gene: TRBV7-9; CDR3 protein: CASSLAPSYGYTF; CDR3 DNA: TGTGCCAGCAGCTTAGCACCGAGCTATGGCTACACCTTC
CDR3 length: 16; clone size: .; D gene: .; J gene: TRBJ1-2; V gene: TRBV21-1; CDR3 protein: CASSPSGTWANYGYTF; CDR3 DNA: TGTGCCAGCAGCCCCTCGGGAACCTGGGCTAACTATGGCTACACCTTC
CDR3 length: 16; clone size: .; D gene: TRBD1; J gene: TRBJ2-7; V gene: TRBV5-1; CDR3 protein: CASSPQPTGGNYEQYF; CDR3 DNA: TGCGCCAGCAGCCCACAACCGACAGGGGGGAACTACGAGCAGTACTTC
CDR3 length: 11; clone size: .; D gene: .; J gene: TRBJ1-2; V gene: TRBV10-3; CDR3 protein: CATQGIYGYTF; CDR3 DNA: TGTGCCACCCAGGGGATTTATGGCTACACCTTC
CDR3 length: 16; clone size: .; D gene: .; J gene: TRBJ1-5; V gene: TRBV6-5; CDR3 protein: CASSFDRVDRNQPQHF; CDR3 DNA: TGTGCCAGCAGTTTCGACCGGGTAGACCGGAATCAGCCCCAGCATTTT
CDR3 length: 16; clone size: .; D gene: TRBD1; J gene: TRBJ1-2; V gene: TRBV6-6; CDR3 protein: CASSPTTGGPNYGYTF; CDR3 DNA: TGTGCCAGCAGCCCTACGACAGGGGGCCCTAACTATGGCTACACCTTC
CDR3 length: 17; clone size: .; D gene: TRBD2; J gene: TRBJ2-1; V gene: TRBV19; CDR3 protein: CASSIGKAGVWGNEQFF; CDR3 DNA: TGTGCCAGTAGTATAGGAAAGGCGGGAGTGTGGGGCAATGAGCAGTTCTTC
CDR3 length: 15; clone size: .; D gene: TRBD1; J gene: TRBJ2-7; V gene: TRBV9; CDR3 protein: CASSVGGQGAHEQYF; CDR3 DNA: TGTGCCAGCAGCGTAGGGGGACAGGGGGCCCACGAGCAGTACTTC
CDR3 length: 15; clone size: .; D gene: .; J gene: TRBJ1-1; V gene: TRBV6-5; CDR3 protein: CASALTGAMNTEAFF; CDR3 DNA: TGTGCCAGTGCGTTGACGGGTGCCATGAACACTGAAGCTTTCTTT
CDR3 length: 14; clone size: .; D gene: .; J gene: TRBJ2-7; V gene: TRBV2; CDR3 protein: CASRGTLHTYEQYF; CDR3 DNA: TGTGCCAGCAGGGGGACATTACACACCTACGAGCAGTACTTC
CDR3 length: 12; clone size: .; D gene: .; J gene: TRBJ1-1; V gene: TRBV28; CDR3 protein: CASSTGNTEAFF; CDR3 DNA: TGTGCCAGCTCTACAGGGAACACTGAAGCTTTCTTT
CDR3 length: 15; clone size: .; D gene: TRBD1; J gene: TRBJ2-3; V gene: TRBV10-3; CDR3 protein: CAISRQGAPLDTQYF; CDR3 DNA: TGTGCCATCAGTAGACAGGGGGCCCCACTTGATACGCAGTATTTT
CDR3 length: 16; clone size: .; D gene: TRBD2; J gene: TRBJ2-1; V gene: TRBV4-2; CDR3 protein: CASSQDPSSGYDEQFF; CDR3 DNA: TGTGCCAGCAGCCAAGATCCGTCTAGCGGCTATGATGAGCAGTTCTTC
CDR3 length: 18; clone size: .; D gene: TRBD2; J gene: TRBJ2-7; V gene: TRBV28; CDR3 protein: CASRTRGAWTSGSYEQYF; CDR3 DNA: TGTGCCAGCAGGACCAGGGGGGCTTGGACTAGCGGGAGTTACGAGCAGTACTTC
CDR3 length: 14; clone size: few; D gene: TRBD1; J gene: TRBJ1-1; V gene: TRBV10-3; CDR3 protein: CAISQGGWGTEAFF; CDR3 DNA: TGTGCCATCAGCCAGGGGGGCTGGGGCACTGAAGCTTTCTTT
CDR3 length: 16; clone size: .; D gene: .; J gene: TRBJ2-3; V gene: TRBV3-1/TRBV3-2; CDR3 protein: CASSQEIPGATDTQYF; CDR3 DNA: TGTGCCAGCAGCCAAGAGATCCCAGGGGCCACAGATACGCAGTATTTT
CDR3 length: 13; clone size: .; D gene: .; J gene: TRBJ1-4; V gene: TRBV6-2/TRBV6-3; CDR3 protein: CASSPGGSEKLFF; CDR3 DNA: TGTGCCAGCAGCCCTGGGGGGTCTGAAAAACTGTTTTTT
CDR3 length: 14; clone size: once; D gene: .; J gene: TRBJ2-2; V gene: TRBV11-2; CDR3 protein: CASSVQGATGELFF; CDR3 DNA: TGTGCCAGCAGCGTCCAGGGTGCCACCGGGGAGCTGTTTTTT